This T cell receptor beta chain was retrieved from a study of T-cell reconstitution after alpha-beta-depleted transplantation in children. As it was prepared, the TCRbeta library received unique molecular identifiers. TCRdb passed the PCR reads through MiXCR, listing each CDR3 protein once. This table holds 200,000 to 300,000 distinct CDR3 sequences, around 12% found once. This clonotype was picked up many times. Germline CDR1 DFQATT, CDR2 SNEGSKA (reference sequence). Trimming took off 1 base at V and 1 base at J, with 8 bases between the two ends. The CDR3 runs 14 residues. The J gene is TRBJ1-5, the V gene TRBV20-1, with unresolved D. The source of this sequence is a human donor who donated a stem cell graft to a child with acute lymphoblastic leukemia. This specimen consisted of PBMCs from the stem cell graft donor, obtained from the stem cell graft. The CDR3, as DNA: TGCAGTGCTAGAGGGGGAGAGAGCAATCAGCCCCAGCATTTT. Its translation: CSARGGESNQPQHF.